A selection of T cell receptor beta chains follows, all from one sample in a study of CD8+CD57+ T cells in acquired aplastic anemia. TCRdb called the reads again in MiXCR, with one record for every CDR3 protein. The repertoire holds fewer than 200,000 distinct CDR3 sequences, with 48% as singletons. Sequencing was done on a sample of sorted CD4+, CD8+, or CD8+CD57+ T cells (not recorded which) from PBMCs. The receptors here all came from a human donor with aplastic anemia. The CDR3 runs from the conserved cysteine through the conserved F or W. A D gene is named only where the DNA matches it firmly. Some rows mark clone size as missing; the rest say once, few, many or name a class of expanded clone.

v_gene	d_gene	abundance	j_gene	CDR3nt	CDR3aa
TRBV7-2	TRBD1	many	TRBJ1-1	TGTGCCAGCAGCTTTATGACAGGGGCGAACACTGAAGCTTTCTTT	CASSFMTGANTEAFF
TRBV20-1	TRBD2	once	TRBJ2-5	TGCAGTGCTAGAGGACAACTAGCGGGGGGACAAGAGACCCAGTACTTC	CSARGQLAGGQETQYF
TRBV6-1	TRBD1	many	TRBJ1-1	TGTGCCAGCAGTGAAGCGACAGGGTCTGAAGCTTTCTTT	CASSEATGSEAFF
TRBV2	NA	NA	TRBJ1-5	TGTGCCAGCAGTAAACAGGGAGGCGGACAGCCCCAGCATTTT	CASSKQGGGQPQHF
TRBV2	NA	many	TRBJ1-5	TGTGCCAGCAGGGATGGACGGCGGAGAAATCAGCCCCAGCATTTT	CASRDGRRRNQPQHF
TRBV7-9	NA	NA	TRBJ1-1	TGTGCCAGCAGCAGTTTAGGTCCCACTGACGCTTTCTTT	CASSSLGPTDAFF
TRBV20-1	NA	NA	TRBJ1-6	TGCAGTGCTAGAGCCCGAGGGGCTTCACCCCTCCACTTT	CSARARGASPLHF
TRBV2	NA	few	TRBJ1-2	TGTGCCAGCAGCGGGACCGCTAACTATGGCTACACCTTC	CASSGTANYGYTF
TRBV5-5	TRBD1	many	TRBJ1-1	TGTGCCAGCAGCAACATAGGAACAGGGGGCGAAGCTTTCTTT	CASSNIGTGGEAFF
TRBV7-2	NA	once	TRBJ2-1	TGTGCCAGCAGCTTACGCCTCTACAATGAGCAGTTCTTC	CASSLRLYNEQFF